This T cell receptor (beta chain) was found in a study of T cell responses to AZD1222 COVID-19 vaccine. General observations from the study: Unmutated variant regions are reportedly targeted by nearly half of spike-specific TCRs. The study found vaccine-associated CD4 TCRs spanning spike, dominant at 160-218 and 743-854.

CDR3 length: 14 amino acids. V shed 4 bases, J shed 5 bases, and the junction held 5 bases outside the gene matches. Germline-derived CDR1 and CDR2 are KGHSH and LQKENI. In regard to this clone: Its matching antigen is unknown.

This table comes from immunoSEQ multiplex PCR, and its TCRdb copy is limited to in-frame clones, with some not included. Here the sample table reports 150,000 or so clones. The material sequenced was peripheral blood. This chain uses TRBV18 with TRBJ1-1, with 9 bases matching TRBD1. This sequence was found in an adult in good health. CDR3 region: CASSLDRGGTEAFF. CDR3 in DNA: TGTGCCAGCTCACTGGACAGGGGCGGAACTGAAGCTTTCTTT.